These T cell receptor beta chains were read from a single sample in a study of T cell responses to AZD1222 COVID-19 vaccine. Assay: immunoSEQ multiplex PCR; the TCRdb copy retains only in-frame clones and omits some. The data contain 90,000 to 130,000 clones, about nine tenths of them singletons. The sequencing used peripheral blood, collected on day 0 of AZD1222 vaccination. The receptors originated from an adult in good health. Each CDR3 is given without its conserved first and last residue.

cdr3_aa j_call v_call
ASSPERTGPNTEAF TRBJ1-1 TRBV4-1
ASSPEGRSRALEQY TRBJ2-7 TRBV28
ASITGTAPDTQY TRBJ2-3 TRBV6-5
ASSLPEGGAYEQY TRBJ2-7 TRBV7-9
ASGLNFATNEKLF TRBJ1-4 TRBV12-5
ASSLEGAQYEQY TRBJ2-7 TRBV7-8
ASSQGSGINQPQH TRBJ1-5 TRBV3-1/TRBV3-2
ASGRGQGMSTDTQY TRBJ2-3 TRBV6-4
AWSSRGSNRRTANYGYT TRBJ1-2 TRBV30
ASTWSRTGNYGYT TRBJ1-2 TRBV6-5
ASSSPMDRWITQY TRBJ2-5 TRBV11-2
ASSSGGVSGANVLT TRBJ2-6 TRBV28
ASSPRQGETYNSPLH TRBJ1-6 TRBV27
ASSRDRGLRETQY TRBJ2-5 TRBV7-9
ASSERRNTEAF TRBJ1-1 TRBV7-3
ASSLSRQGGSRNTEAF TRBJ1-1 TRBV27
AWGKGEGRKGETQY TRBJ2-5 TRBV30
ASSPLGAGQNTGELF TRBJ2-2 TRBV5-4